Each of the 14 T cell receptor beta chains below was sequenced from the same sample in a study of cytomegalovirus exposure and HLA in healthy donors. TCRdb's copy holds only in-frame clones and misses some; the assay was immunoSEQ multiplex PCR. This table has about 150,000 clones, roughly 84% appearing once. The sequenced sample consisted of PBMCs. The receptors come from a human donor in good health.

The V call is TRBV18, the J call TRBJ1-2, with TRBD1 identical over 10 bases. CDR3 length equals 15 residues. CDR1 and CDR2 from the germline V gene are KGHSH and LQKENI. With 6 bases clipped from V and 1 base from J, the junction kept 5 bases outside the gene matches. The DNA of the CDR3 is TGTGCCAGCTCCCTAGGGACAGGGGATAACTATGGCTACACCTTC. Protein sequence: CASSLGTGDNYGYTF. Full variable domain (rest looked up from reference TRBV18 and TRBJ1-2): NAGVMQNPRHLVRRRGQEARLRCSPMKGHSHVYWYRQLPEEGLKFMVYLQKENIIDESGMPKERFSAEFPKEGPSILRIQQVVRGDSAAYFCASSLGTGDNYGYTFGSGTRLTVV.

The chain couples TRBV7-7 to TRBJ2-1; D may be TRBD2 (6 bases). Germline V gene sequence: CDR1 SSHAT, CDR2 FNYEAQ (reference sequence). This CDR3 is 14 amino acids long. V was clipped by 6 bases and J by 9 bases, with 18 bases between them. For the CDR3, the DNA is TGTGCCAGCAGTCCACGACCGGAGGGTCCTGAGCAGTTCTTC. As protein: CASSPRPEGPEQFF.

The chain couples TRBV7-8 to TRBJ1-3; 7 bases line up with TRBD1. Germline loops: CDR1 SGHVS, CDR2 FQNEAQ. The trim removed 5 bases at V and 4 bases at J, leaving 8 bases unmatched. This CDR3 contains 15 residues. CDR3: CASSGSGGLGNTIYF. The CDR3 region has the DNA TGTGCCAGCAGCGGGTCAGGGGGTTTAGGAAACACCATATATTTT.

The gene calls are TRBV7-8 and TRBJ1-3, with 8 bases matching TRBD1. This CDR3 contains 15 residues. Losses at the gene ends were 3 bases for V and 2 bases for J; bases not matched to a gene: 3. The germline V gene has CDR1 SGHVS and CDR2 FQNEAQ. DNA for the CDR3: TGTGCCAGCAGCTTCGGACAGGGCCCTGGAAACACCATATATTTT. This encodes CASSFGQGPGNTIYF.

The chain links TRBV5-5 to TRBJ1-5; D remains unclear. The CDR3 consists of 15 residues. The V end was cut by 4 bases, the J end by 0 bases, with 11 bases between. CDR1 is SGHKS and CDR2 is YYEKEE in the germline V gene (reference sequence). The CDR3 here is CASSLGLYSNQPQHF. The CDR3 nucleotides are TGTGCCAGCAGCCTAGGACTTTATAGCAATCAGCCCCAGCATTTT.

CDR3 DNA sequence: TGTGCCAGTAGTATCCGATTGGCGCCTTACAGCTCCTACAATGAGCAGTTCTTC. Its translation: CASSIRLAPYSSYNEQFF. This chain joins TRBV19 and TRBJ2-1; no clear D gene. CDR3 size: 18 residues. CDR1 and CDR2 from the germline V gene are LNHDA and SQIVND (reference sequence). Trimming left V 3 bases short and J 0 bases short, with 18 bases between. The full variable domain, rest sourced from reference TRBV19 and TRBJ2-1, is DGGITQSPKYLFRKEGQNVTLSCEQNLNHDAMYWYRQDPGQGLRLIYYSQIVNDFQKGDIAEGYSVSREKKESFPLTVTSAQKNPTAFYLCASSIRLAPYSSYNEQFFGPGTRLTVL.

The rearrangement joins TRBV21-1 to TRBJ1-4; the D call TRBD1 from the table was never checked on the DNA. TRBV21-1 counts as a pseudogene. This CDR3 comprises 14 residues. The CDR3 reads CATRTQGAKGKLFF. In DNA, the CDR3 is TGTGCCACCCGAACTCAGGGGGCAAAAGGAAAACTGTTTTTT.

The J gene is TRBJ2-5, the V gene TRBV6-4, with TRBD1 matching over 9 bases. The CDR3 has 13 amino acids. CDR1 and CDR2 (germline): MRHNA, SNTAGT. Germline trimming cut 4 bases from V and 5 bases from J; bases unmatched to any gene: 2. CDR3 sequence: CASSADRGETQYF. Here the CDR3 DNA reads TGTGCCAGCAGTGCGGACAGGGGTGAGACCCAGTACTTC.

The CDR3 is CATEQGASQPQHF. The DNA for the CDR3 is TGTGCCACCGAACAGGGGGCAAGCCAGCCCCAGCATTTT. The chain uses TRBV19 and TRBJ1-5, with 9 positions matching TRBD1. V lost 10 bases and J lost 7; bases outside the gene matches: 8. CDR1 is LNHDA and CDR2 is SQIVND in the germline V gene (reference sequence). This CDR3 has 13 residues.

The chain's CDR3 is CASSTLPLGAENYNEQFF. CDR3 DNA sequence: TGTGCCAGTAGTACCCTACCTCTAGGAGCGGAGAACTACAATGAGCAGTTCTTC. The chain joins TRBV19 to TRBJ2-1; D is possibly TRBD2 (5 bases). The CDR3 has 18 amino acids. Germline V lookup: CDR1 LNHDA, CDR2 SQIVND (reference sequence). Trimming stripped 4 bases from V and 3 bases from J, with 22 bases between.

The chain employs TRBV2 and TRBJ2-5, with D uncertain. Germline V gene sequence: CDR1 SNHLY, CDR2 FYNNEI. CDR3 length: 12 residues. The V and J ends lost 5 bases and 6 bases respectively, with 10 bases between them. CDR3 DNA: TGTGCCAGCAGTTCGGTTCACCAGACCCAGTACTTC. Translated, it gives CASSSVHQTQYF.

The chain carries TRBV19 and TRBJ1-1; D is possibly TRBD1 (5 bases). Germline-derived CDR1 and CDR2 are LNHDA and SQIVND (reference sequence). Trimming left V 9 bases short and J 3 bases short, with 14 bases between. The CDR3 loop spans 13 amino acids. For the CDR3, the DNA is TGTGCCAGCCAACAGGCGCTGGACACTGAAGCTTTCTTT. Translation: CASQQALDTEAFF. Looking up the rest from reference TRBV19 and TRBJ1-1 gives the full variable domain: DGGITQSPKYLFRKEGQNVTLSCEQNLNHDAMYWYRQDPGQGLRLIYYSQIVNDFQKGDIAEGYSVSREKKESFPLTVTSAQKNPTAFYLCASQQALDTEAFFGQGTRLTVV.

There are a few counts of this clone. This chain uses TRBV15 with TRBJ1-5; 9 bases match TRBD1. The junction had 5 bases not matched to a gene; V was cut back by 1 base and J by 4 bases. This CDR3 region has 16 residues. Germline V CDR1 and CDR2: LNHNV, YYDKDF (reference sequence). The CDR3 coding sequence is TGTGCCACCAGCAGAGCGGGGACAGGGATGAATCAGCCCCAGCATTTT. As protein: CATSRAGTGMNQPQHF.

The V and J genes are TRBV11-2 and TRBJ2-7, with 8 bases that match TRBD2. The CDR3 contains 14 residues. The germline gives CDR1 SGHAT, CDR2 FQNNGV. J was trimmed by 2 bases and V by 5 bases; bases with no gene match: 5. CDR3 loop: CASSPPGGPYEQYF. The CDR3 DNA is TGTGCCAGCAGCCCACCGGGGGGGCCCTACGAGCAGTACTTC. Looking up the rest from reference TRBV11-2 and TRBJ2-7 gives the full variable domain: EAGVAQSPRYKIIEKRQSVAFWCNPISGHATLYWYQQILGQGPKLLIQFQNNGVVDDSQLPKDRFSAERLKGVDSTLKIQPAKLEDSAVYLCASSPPGGPYEQYFGPGTRLTVT.